This entry lists 24 T cell receptor beta chains sequenced from one sample in a study of T cell responses to AZD1222 COVID-19 vaccine. Repertoires were generated with immunoSEQ multiplex PCR, while TCRdb's copy carries only in-frame clones and drops some. This sample has 150,000 to 180,000 clones, with less than 90% found just once. The sample in question was peripheral blood, obtained on day 0 of MenACWY control vaccination. The receptors here all came from an adult in good health.

The table lists this clone with a few counts. J is TRBJ1-2 and V is TRBV28, with a possible D match to TRBD1 (6 bases). Trimming shortened V by 3 bases and J by 8 bases, and 16 bases separated the two germline ends. From germline, CDR1 is MDHEN and CDR2 SYDVKM. The CDR3 runs 14 residues. The CDR3 spells CASSFLTGFSGYTF. The CDR3 DNA follows: TGTGCCAGCAGTTTCCTTACAGGGTTTTCGGGCTACACCTTC.

This clone has a handful of counts. The genes are TRBV7-2 and TRBJ2-7, with D hard to call. Deletions cut 2 bases from V and 2 bases from J, with 13 bases between. CDR1 and CDR2 from the germline V gene are SGHTA and FQGNSA. CDR3 length equals 15 residues. CDR3 coding DNA: TGTGCCAGCAGCTTACGAGTTTTGGATACCTACGAGCAGTACTTC. Translating gives CASSLRVLDTYEQYF.

This clone has more than one count but fewer than ten. The rearrangement links TRBV28 to TRBJ1-2; 8 bases match TRBD1. The germline V gene encodes CDR1 MDHEN and CDR2 SYDVKM. J gave up 8 bases and V 6 bases, and 5 bases lay outside the gene matches. This CDR3 is built from 12 residues. CDR3 region: CASSQGQGGYTF. CDR3 bases: TGTGCCAGCAGCCAAGGACAGGGAGGCTACACCTTC.

The chain couples TRBV5-1 to TRBJ2-3; D is unclear. Germline CDR1 reads SGHRS; CDR2 reads YFSETQ. V shed 4 bases and J shed 1 base, with 16 bases lying between them. The CDR3 is 16 amino acids. CDR3 loop: CASSPSKLPGTDTQYF. The CDR3 coding sequence is TGCGCCAGCAGCCCTTCGAAGCTACCTGGCACAGATACGCAGTATTTT.

This clone is a singleton in its sample. The genes are TRBV5-1 and TRBJ1-4, with a tentative D call TRBD1 (6 bases). The CDR3 length is 14 residues. CDR1 and CDR2 from the germline V gene are SGHRS and YFSETQ. The germline V and J ends were trimmed by 0 bases and 8 bases, with 11 bases remaining between them. The CDR3 DNA reads as TGCGCCAGCAGCTTGGCCGGCCAGGGGGAAAAACTGTTTTTT. Its protein product is CASSLAGQGEKLFF. Full variable domain (missing parts from reference TRBV5-1 and TRBJ1-4): KAGVTQTPRYLIKTRGQQVTLSCSPISGHRSVSWYQQTPGQGLQFLFEYFSETQRNKGNFPGRFSGRQFSNSRSEMNVSTLELGDSALYLCASSLAGQGEKLFFGSGTQLSVL.

This rearrangement joins TRBV5-4 to TRBJ2-2; D tentatively reads TRBD1 or TRBD2 (6 bases each). From germline, CDR1 is SGHNT and CDR2 YYREEE (reference sequence). V was shortened by 3 bases and J by 3 bases, with 12 bases between the two germline ends. The CDR3 covers 15 residues. The CDR3, as DNA: TGTGCCAGCAGCTACGGGGGCGGAGACACCGGGGAGCTGTTTTTT. Its protein is CASSYGGGDTGELFF.

V gene TRBV19 combines with J gene TRBJ2-1; the D gene is possibly TRBD1 (6 bases). The length of the CDR3 is 15 residues. The germline gives CDR1 LNHDA, CDR2 SQIVND (reference sequence). The ends were cut back, 6 bases at V and 5 bases at J, with 17 bases in the middle. The CDR3 region has the DNA TGTGCCAGTAGCCCCTACAGGGTTACTAACAATGAGCAGTTCTTC. Translation gives CASSPYRVTNNEQFF.

V usage is TRBV19 and J usage is TRBJ1-2; TRBD1 might be the D (6 bases). V was shortened by 4 bases and J by 2 bases, with 17 bases between the two germline ends. CDR3 length: 16 residues. CDR1 LNHDA and CDR2 SQIVND come from the germline V gene (reference sequence). The CDR3 bases are TGTGCCAGTAGTAGGCAAATCAGGACAGACAACTATGGCTACACCTTC. Residues: CASSRQIRTDNYGYTF.

This chain links TRBV30 with TRBJ2-5, with 10 nucleotides matching TRBD2. The trim removed 0 bases at V and 5 bases at J, leaving 6 bases unmatched. CDR1 is GTSNPN and CDR2 is SVGIG in the germline V gene (reference sequence). CDR3 length: 15 residues. The CDR3 nucleotides are TGTGCCTGGAGTGTAAGAGCGGGAGGGCCCGAGACCCAGTACTTC. As protein: CAWSVRAGGPETQYF.

The DNA of the CDR3 is TGCGCCAGCAGCCAAGATTGGCAGCGGGAGCAGTTCTTC. Encoded protein: CASSQDWQREQFF. J is TRBJ2-1 and V is TRBV4-3; TRBD2 might be the D (5 bases). With 0 bases removed from V and 10 bases from J, the gap between germline ends came to 10 bases. CDR3 length equals 13 residues. CDR1 and CDR2 from the germline V gene are LGHNA and YSLEER.

This chain connects TRBV9 to TRBJ2-3, with D hard to call. The V gene's germline CDR1 is SGDLS and CDR2 YYNGEE. CDR3 length: 12 residues. With 0 bases removed from V and 6 bases from J, the gap between germline ends came to 5 bases. The CDR3 here is CASSVGVDTQYF. The CDR3 DNA is TGTGCCAGCAGCGTAGGGGTGGATACGCAGTATTTT.

This chain links TRBV21-1 with TRBJ2-3; TRBD1 reflects the table's D call only, with no check against the DNA. TRBV21-1 constitutes a pseudogene. The CDR3 is 14 amino acids. The DNA of the CDR3 is TGTGCCCTTAGGACAGGGAGAAGGGCAGATACGCAGTATTTT. Translating gives CALRTGRRADTQYF.

The rearrangement uses TRBV6-5 and TRBJ2-1, with D uncertain. This CDR3 contains 16 residues. CDR1 is MNHEY and CDR2 is SVGAGI in the germline V gene. Trimming shortened V by 2 bases and J by 0 bases, and 11 bases separated the two germline ends. In nucleotides, the CDR3 is TGTGCCAGCAGTTACGGCAGCCCGAGCTCCTACAATGAGCAGTTCTTC. Protein: CASSYGSPSSYNEQFF.

This clone was counted once. The rearrangement uses TRBV3-1 (or the pseudogene TRBV3-2) and TRBJ2-5; 8 bases align to TRBD1. Looked up from germline, CDR1 is LGHDT and CDR2 is YNNKEL (reference sequence). The ends lost 2 bases at V and 4 bases at J; junction bases unmatched: 3. The CDR3 extends over 14 amino acids. CDR3 in DNA: TGTGCCAGCAGCCAATACAGGGGGAGAGAGACCCAGTACTTC. Its protein is CASSQYRGRETQYF.

The chain joins TRBV7-9 to TRBJ2-5; D unresolved. The CDR3 consists of 14 residues. Germline V gene lookup returns CDR1 SEHNR and CDR2 FQNEAQ (reference sequence). Between the trimmed V and J ends, which lost 4 bases and 7 bases, there was a span of 16 bases. Here the CDR3 reads CASSSLRPPGTQYF. CDR3 nucleotide sequence: TGTGCCAGCAGCTCCCTAAGGCCTCCAGGGACCCAGTACTTC.

The chain is built from TRBV19 and TRBJ1-5; D ambiguous. Trimming cost V 3 bases and J 7 bases, with 16 bases left between them. There are 15 residues in the CDR3. Germline CDR1 reads LNHDA; CDR2 reads SQIVND (reference sequence). This CDR3 reads CASSIAGAGGQPQHF. As DNA, the CDR3 is TGTGCCAGTAGTATTGCCGGAGCCGGCGGGCAGCCCCAGCATTTT.

This clone showed up just a few times. The rearrangement joins TRBV4-1 to TRBJ2-3; D is undetermined. This CDR3 region has 11 residues. Trimming took off 9 bases at V and 8 bases at J, with 12 bases between the two ends. Germline assignment: CDR1 MGHRA and CDR2 YSYEKL. The CDR3 DNA is TGCGCCAGTGAAGCGTTAGGTACGCAGTATTTT. Translated: CASEALGTQYF.

V and J are TRBV27 and TRBJ1-1, with TRBD1 matching over 7 bases. The junction had 4 bases not matched to a gene; V was cut back by 4 bases and J by 5 bases. Germline assignment: CDR1 MNHEY and CDR2 SMNVEV (reference sequence). The CDR3 has 13 amino acids. CDR3 in amino acids: CASSSTGRTEAFF. CDR3 DNA sequence: TGTGCCAGCAGTTCGACAGGGAGGACTGAAGCTTTCTTT.

The chain recombines TRBV12-5 with TRBJ2-2; the match to TRBD2 covers 10 bases. Germline V gives CDR1 LGHNT, CDR2 FRNRAP. Trimming cost V 3 bases and J 4 bases; bases outside gene matches: 2. The CDR3 runs 15 residues. The CDR3 nucleotides read TGTGCTAGTGGTTTACTAGCGGGGTCCACCGGGGAGCTGTTTTTT. It is translated as CASGLLAGSTGELFF.

The sample holds a few counts of this clone. For the CDR3, the DNA is TGTGCCACCACCCCGGGACAGGGGGCATGGGAGACCCAGTACTTC. Translated, it gives CATTPGQGAWETQYF. The chain is built from TRBV15 and TRBJ2-5, with 12 bases matching TRBD1. The V and J ends lost 7 bases and 5 bases, in that order; junction bases with no gene match: 8. Germline V gene lookup returns CDR1 LNHNV and CDR2 YYDKDF (reference sequence). The CDR3 is made up of 15 amino acids. The entire variable domain, with the rest obtained from reference TRBV15 and TRBJ2-5, is as follows: DAMVIQNPRYQVTQFGKPVTLSCSQTLNHNVMYWYQQKSSQAPKLLFHYYDKDFNNEADTPDNFQSRRPNTSFCFLDIRSPGLGDTAMYLCATTPGQGAWETQYFGPGTRLLVL.

The rearrangement joins TRBV5-1 to TRBJ1-1; 10 bases match TRBD1. This CDR3 contains 15 residues. Trimming at V came to 3 bases and at J to 1 base, leaving 3 bases not matched to a gene. The germline V gene encodes CDR1 SGHRS and CDR2 YFSETQ. The CDR3 DNA follows: TGCGCCAGCAGCTGGGGGACAGGGGCGAACACTGAAGCTTTCTTT. It specifies CASSWGTGANTEAFF.

CDR3 coding DNA: TGCGCCAGCAGTGTAAGAAGTGGGGCCCTGAACACCGGGGAGCTGTTTTTT. Residues: CASSVRSGALNTGELFF. The V and J genes are TRBV10-2 and TRBJ2-2; TRBD1 might be the D (5 bases). Germline CDR1 is WSHSY and CDR2 is SAAADI. The CDR3 runs 17 residues. V lost 4 bases and J 1 base, leaving 16 bases between the germline ends.

This clone was seen just once. The rearrangement uses TRBV7-2 and TRBJ1-2; D ambiguous. The germline V and J ends were trimmed by 4 bases and 9 bases, with 9 bases remaining between them. The CDR3 runs 11 residues. Germline V lookup: CDR1 SGHTA, CDR2 FQGNSA. CDR3 nucleotides: TGTGCCAGCAGCTCCTCGCCCAGCTACACCTTC. Residues: CASSSSPSYTF.

This clone was detected only once. The chain recombines TRBV6-2 or TRBV6-3 with TRBJ2-1; no firm D call. There are 16 residues in the CDR3. V was shortened by 2 bases and J by 8 bases, with 19 bases between the two germline ends. Germline V lookup: CDR1 MNHEY, CDR2 SVGEGT. CDR3 sequence reads: CASSYVRTRYLYEQFF. As DNA, the CDR3 is TGTGCCAGCAGTTACGTTCGAACCCGCTACTTGTATGAGCAGTTCTTC.